This T cell receptor beta chain was sequenced during a study of cytomegalovirus exposure and HLA in healthy donors. Clones were sequenced by immunoSEQ multiplex PCR, and TCRdb holds only the in-frame ones, with some missing. The sample consists of about 69,000 clones, nearly 96% of them appearing once. The CDR3 runs to 16 residues. Trimming removed 3 bases at V and 7 bases at J, with 22 bases between. CDR1 is SGDLS and CDR2 is YYNGEE in the germline V gene. This rearrangement joins TRBV9 to TRBJ1-2, with a weak D call TRBD1 (6 bases). What was sequenced was PBMCs. This sequence originates from a woman under 30 in good health and CMV-seropositive. The CDR3 sequence: CASSEKGGGGLGGYTF. Written as DNA, the CDR3 is TGTGCCAGCAGCGAAAAAGGGGGAGGGGGATTGGGTGGCTACACCTTC.